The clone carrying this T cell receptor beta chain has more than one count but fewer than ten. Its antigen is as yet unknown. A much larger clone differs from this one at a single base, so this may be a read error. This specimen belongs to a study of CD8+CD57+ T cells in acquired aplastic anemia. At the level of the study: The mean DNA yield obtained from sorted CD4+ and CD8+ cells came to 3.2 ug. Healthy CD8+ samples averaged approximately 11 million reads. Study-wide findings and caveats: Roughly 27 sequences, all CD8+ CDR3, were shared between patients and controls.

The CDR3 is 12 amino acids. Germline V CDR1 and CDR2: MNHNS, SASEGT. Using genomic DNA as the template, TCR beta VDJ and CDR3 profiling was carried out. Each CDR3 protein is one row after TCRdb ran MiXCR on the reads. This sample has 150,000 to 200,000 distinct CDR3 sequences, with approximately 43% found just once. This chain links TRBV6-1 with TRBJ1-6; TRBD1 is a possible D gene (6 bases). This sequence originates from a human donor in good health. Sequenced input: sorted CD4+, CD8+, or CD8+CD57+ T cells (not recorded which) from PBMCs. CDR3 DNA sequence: TGTGCCAGCCGGGACACCAATTCACCCCTCCGCTTT. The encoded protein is CASRDTNSPLRF.